The rows below give T cell receptor beta chains drawn from one sample of a study of shared clonotypes between healthy human individuals. This table comes from immunoSEQ multiplex PCR, and its TCRdb copy is limited to in-frame clones, with some not included. The table lists hundreds of thousands of clones, around 92% of them singletons, with around 24% in the top ten. The source material was naive CD8+ T cells sorted from blood. These receptors came from a man aged 30-40 years in good health. CDR3s include the opening cysteine and the closing phenylalanine or tryptophan. D genes are given only for firm matches.

TRBD1,TRBV27,TRBJ1-2,CASSPTGIDYTF,TGTGCCAGCAGTCCGACAGGGATTGACTACACCTTC
-,TRBV2,TRBJ1-4,CASSNREKLFF,TGTGCCAGCTCGAACCGCGAAAAACTGTTTTTT
TRBD2,TRBV29-1,TRBJ2-1,CSARGTSGSPHNEQFF,TGCAGCGCCCGAGGGACTAGCGGGAGTCCCCACAATGAGCAGTTCTTC
-,TRBV10-3,TRBJ2-6,CAISESEGGSSSGANVLTF,TGTGCCATCAGTGAGTCGGAGGGAGGAAGTAGCTCTGGGGCCAACGTCCTGACTTTC
-,TRBV7-9,TRBJ2-7,CASSPKQGRTSYEQYF,TGTGCCAGCAGCCCGAAACAGGGTAGAACCTCCTACGAGCAGTACTTC
TRBD2,TRBV9,TRBJ2-7,CASSVASASGRALLYEQYF,TGTGCCAGCAGCGTAGCTTCGGCTAGCGGGAGGGCCCTTCTATACGAGCAGTACTTC
-,TRBV13,TRBJ2-7,CASSAYRTYERYF,TGTGCCAGCAGCGCCTACAGGACCTACGAGCGGTACTTC
-,TRBV2,TRBJ1-2,CASTNLGYTF,TGTGCCAGCACCAACCTAGGCTACACCTTC
-,TRBV19,TRBJ2-2,CASSMSSYTGELFF,TGTGCCAGTAGTATGTCCAGTTACACCGGGGAGCTGTTTTTT
TRBD1,TRBV5-1,TRBJ2-1,CASSLLRDRGQDEQFF,TGCGCCAGCAGCTTACTTAGGGACAGGGGGCAGGATGAGCAGTTCTTC
-,TRBV7-9,TRBJ2-2,CASSLGRNTGELFF,TGTGCCAGCAGCTTAGGCAGGAACACCGGGGAGCTGTTTTTT
TRBD2,TRBV27,TRBJ2-1,CASSLTSGSSYNEQFF,TGTGCCAGCAGCCTCACTAGCGGGAGCTCCTACAATGAGCAGTTCTTC
-,TRBV5-1,TRBJ2-7,CASSLGPAYEQYF,TGCGCCAGCAGCTTGGGGCCAGCTTACGAGCAGTACTTC
TRBD2,TRBV2,TRBJ2-7,CASSDVGLAGEQYF,TGTGCCAGCAGTGACGTTGGACTAGCCGGCGAGCAGTACTTC
-,TRBV4-1,TRBJ2-7,CASSQEVPVSLYKGSYEQYF,TGCGCCAGCAGCCAAGAGGTCCCGGTGAGTTTATATAAAGGCTCCTACGAGCAGTACTTC
TRBD1,TRBV7-9,TRBJ1-1,CASSSQQGRLRGIDTEAFF,TGTGCCAGCAGCTCACAACAGGGGCGTTTGAGGGGGATCGACACTGAAGCTTTCTTT